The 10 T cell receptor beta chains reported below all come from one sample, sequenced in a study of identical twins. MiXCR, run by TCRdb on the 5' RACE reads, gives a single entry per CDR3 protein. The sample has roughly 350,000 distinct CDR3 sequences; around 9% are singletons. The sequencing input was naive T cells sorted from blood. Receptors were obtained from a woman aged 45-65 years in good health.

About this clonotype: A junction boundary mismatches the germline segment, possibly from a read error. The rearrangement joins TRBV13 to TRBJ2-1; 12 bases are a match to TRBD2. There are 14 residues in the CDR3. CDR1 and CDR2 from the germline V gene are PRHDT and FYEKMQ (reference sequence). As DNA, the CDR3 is TGTGCCAGCAGCGTAGGACTAGCGGGGAATGAGCAGTTCTTC. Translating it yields CASSVGLAGNEQFF. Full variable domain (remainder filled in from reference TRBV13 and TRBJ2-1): AAGVIQSPRHLIKEKRETATLKCYPIPRHDTVYWYQQGPGQDPQFLISFYEKMQSDKGSIPDRFSAQQFSDYHSELNMSSLELGDSALYFCASSVGLAGNEQFFGPGTRLTVL.

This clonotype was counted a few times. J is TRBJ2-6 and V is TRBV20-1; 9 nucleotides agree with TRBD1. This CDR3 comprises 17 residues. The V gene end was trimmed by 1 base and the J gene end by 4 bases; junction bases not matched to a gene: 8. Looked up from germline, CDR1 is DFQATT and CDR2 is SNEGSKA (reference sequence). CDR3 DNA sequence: TGCAGTGCTAGAGTTAGGGACAGGGTGTCCGGGGCCAACGTCCTGACTTTC. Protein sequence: CSARVRDRVSGANVLTF.

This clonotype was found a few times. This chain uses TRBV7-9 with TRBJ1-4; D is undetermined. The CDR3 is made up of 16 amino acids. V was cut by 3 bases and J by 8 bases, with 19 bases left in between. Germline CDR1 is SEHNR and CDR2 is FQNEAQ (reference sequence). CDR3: CASSFVTSPRGEKLFF. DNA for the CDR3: TGTGCCAGCAGCTTCGTAACTTCCCCTCGAGGAGAAAAACTGTTTTTT.

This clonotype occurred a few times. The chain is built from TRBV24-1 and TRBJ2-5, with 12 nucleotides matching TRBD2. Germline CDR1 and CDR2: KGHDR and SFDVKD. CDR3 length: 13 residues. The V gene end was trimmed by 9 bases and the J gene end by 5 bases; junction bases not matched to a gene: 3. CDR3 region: CATRGTSGETQYF. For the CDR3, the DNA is TGTGCCACCCGTGGGACTAGCGGGGAGACCCAGTACTTC.

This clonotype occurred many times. The CDR3 sequence: CASSSLAGGYEQYF. Here the CDR3 DNA reads TGTGCCAGCAGTTCTCTGGCAGGGGGTTACGAGCAGTACTTC. The chain uses TRBV28 and TRBJ2-7; 7 bases fit TRBD1. Per germline, CDR1 MDHEN and CDR2 SYDVKM. The CDR3 is 14 residues long. V gave up 4 bases and J gave up 4 bases; unmatched junction bases: 7.

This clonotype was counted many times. The CDR3 loop reads CASSLAGSETEAFF. The CDR3 DNA sequence: TGCGCCAGCAGCTTGGCCGGCAGCGAAACTGAAGCTTTCTTT. The V gene is TRBV5-1, the J gene TRBJ1-1; D gene unclear. V lost 0 bases, J lost 5 bases, and 11 bases lay in between. Germline CDR1 SGHRS, CDR2 YFSETQ. This CDR3 is 14 amino acids long. Together with reference TRBV5-1 and TRBJ1-1, the CDR3 gives the full variable domain: KAGVTQTPRYLIKTRGQQVTLSCSPISGHRSVSWYQQTPGQGLQFLFEYFSETQRNKGNFPGRFSGRQFSNSRSEMNVSTLELGDSALYLCASSLAGSETEAFFGQGTRLTVV.

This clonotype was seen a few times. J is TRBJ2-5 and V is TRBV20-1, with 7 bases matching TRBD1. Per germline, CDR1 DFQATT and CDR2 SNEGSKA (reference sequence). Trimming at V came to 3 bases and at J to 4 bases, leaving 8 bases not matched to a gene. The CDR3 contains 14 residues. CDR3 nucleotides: TGCAGTGCTAGGAGGGGGCGGTGGGTAGAGACCCAGTACTTC. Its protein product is CSARRGRWVETQYF.

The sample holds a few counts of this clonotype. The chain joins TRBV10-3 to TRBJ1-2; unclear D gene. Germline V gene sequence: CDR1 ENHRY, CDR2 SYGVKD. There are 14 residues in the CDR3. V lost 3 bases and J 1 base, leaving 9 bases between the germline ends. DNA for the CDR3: TGTGCCATCAGTGATGGCGGAAGTAACTATGGCTACACCTTC. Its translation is CAISDGGSNYGYTF.

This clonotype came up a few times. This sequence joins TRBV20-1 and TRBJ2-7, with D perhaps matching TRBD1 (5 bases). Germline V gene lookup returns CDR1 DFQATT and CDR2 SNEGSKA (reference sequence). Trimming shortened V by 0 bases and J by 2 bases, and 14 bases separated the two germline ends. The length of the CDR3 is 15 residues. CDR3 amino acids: CSARDRTGSPYEQYF. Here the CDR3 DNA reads TGCAGTGCTAGAGATAGAACAGGCTCCCCCTACGAGCAGTACTTC.

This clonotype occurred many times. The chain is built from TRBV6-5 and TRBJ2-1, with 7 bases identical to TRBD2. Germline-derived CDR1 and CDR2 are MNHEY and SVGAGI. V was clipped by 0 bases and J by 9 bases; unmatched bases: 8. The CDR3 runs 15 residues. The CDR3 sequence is CASSYSRRTGGEQFF. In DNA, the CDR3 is TGTGCCAGCAGTTACTCTAGGCGAACGGGAGGTGAGCAGTTCTTC.